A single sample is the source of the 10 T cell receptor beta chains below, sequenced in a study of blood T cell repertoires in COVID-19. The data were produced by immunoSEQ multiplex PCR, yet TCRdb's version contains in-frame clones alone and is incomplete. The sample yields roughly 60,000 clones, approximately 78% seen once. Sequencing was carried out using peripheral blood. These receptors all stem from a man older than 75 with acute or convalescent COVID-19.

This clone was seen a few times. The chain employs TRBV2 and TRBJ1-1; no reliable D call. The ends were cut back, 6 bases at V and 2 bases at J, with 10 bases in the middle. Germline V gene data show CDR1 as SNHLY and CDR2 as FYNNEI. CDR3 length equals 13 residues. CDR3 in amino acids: CASSNQYNTEAFF. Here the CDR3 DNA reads TGTGCCAGCAGCAACCAGTACAACACTGAAGCTTTCTTT.

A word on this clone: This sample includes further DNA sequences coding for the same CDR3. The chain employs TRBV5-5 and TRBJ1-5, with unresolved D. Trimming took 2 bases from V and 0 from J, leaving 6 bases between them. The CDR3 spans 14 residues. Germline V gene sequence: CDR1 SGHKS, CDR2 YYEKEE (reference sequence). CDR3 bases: TGTGCCAGCAGCTTAGCCTATAGCAATCAGCCCCAGCATTTT. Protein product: CASSLAYSNQPQHF.

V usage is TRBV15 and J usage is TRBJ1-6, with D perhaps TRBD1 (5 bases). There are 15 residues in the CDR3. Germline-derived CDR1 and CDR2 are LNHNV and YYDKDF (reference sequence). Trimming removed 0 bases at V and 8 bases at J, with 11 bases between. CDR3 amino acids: CATSRDRGGDSPLHF. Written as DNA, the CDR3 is TGTGCCACCAGCAGAGACCGGGGGGGTGATTCACCCCTCCACTTT.

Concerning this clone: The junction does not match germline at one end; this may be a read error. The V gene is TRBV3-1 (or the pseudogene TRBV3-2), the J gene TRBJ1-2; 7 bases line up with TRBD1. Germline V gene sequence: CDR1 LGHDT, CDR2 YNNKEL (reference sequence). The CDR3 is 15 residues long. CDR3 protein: CASNQNRGRGYGYTF. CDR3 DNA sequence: TGTGCCAGCAACCAAAACAGGGGACGGGGCTATGGCTACACCTTC.

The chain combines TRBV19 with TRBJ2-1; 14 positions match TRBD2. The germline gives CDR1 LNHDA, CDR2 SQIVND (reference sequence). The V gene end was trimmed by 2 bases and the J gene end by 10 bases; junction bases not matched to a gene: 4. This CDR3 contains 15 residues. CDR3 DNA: TGTGCCAGTAGTATAAGACTAGCGGGGGGGCAGGAGCAGTTCTTC. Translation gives CASSIRLAGGQEQFF.

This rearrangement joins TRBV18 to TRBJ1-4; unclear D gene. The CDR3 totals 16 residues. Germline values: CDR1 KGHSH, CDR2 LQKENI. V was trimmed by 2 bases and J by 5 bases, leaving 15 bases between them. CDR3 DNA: TGTGCCAGCTCACCATCAGTCCCAGAGACAAATGAAAAACTGTTTTTT. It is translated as CASSPSVPETNEKLFF. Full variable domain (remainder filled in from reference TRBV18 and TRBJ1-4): NAGVMQNPRHLVRRRGQEARLRCSPMKGHSHVYWYRQLPEEGLKFMVYLQKENIIDESGMPKERFSAEFPKEGPSILRIQQVVRGDSAAYFCASSPSVPETNEKLFFGSGTQLSVL.

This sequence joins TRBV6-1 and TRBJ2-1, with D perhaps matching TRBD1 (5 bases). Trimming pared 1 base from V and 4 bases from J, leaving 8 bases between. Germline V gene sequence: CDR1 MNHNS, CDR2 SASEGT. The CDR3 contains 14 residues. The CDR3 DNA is TGTGCCAGCAGTGAAGGACAGAAGTACAATGAGCAGTTCTTC. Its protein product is CASSEGQKYNEQFF.

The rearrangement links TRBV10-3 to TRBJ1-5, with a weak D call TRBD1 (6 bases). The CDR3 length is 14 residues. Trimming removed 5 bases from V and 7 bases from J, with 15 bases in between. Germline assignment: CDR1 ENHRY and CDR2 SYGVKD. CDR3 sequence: CAISPQGIDQPQHF. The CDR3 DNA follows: TGTGCCATCAGTCCTCAGGGGATAGACCAGCCCCAGCATTTT.

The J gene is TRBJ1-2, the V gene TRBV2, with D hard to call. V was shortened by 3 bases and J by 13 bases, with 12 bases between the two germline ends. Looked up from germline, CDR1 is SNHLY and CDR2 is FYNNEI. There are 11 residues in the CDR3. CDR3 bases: TGTGCCAGCAGTGATGGAACTAGGCCCACCTTC. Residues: CASSDGTRPTF. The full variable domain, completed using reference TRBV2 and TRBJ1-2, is EPEVTQTPSHQVTQMGQEVILRCVPISNHLYFYWYRQILGQKVEFLVSFYNNEISEKSEIFDDQFSVERPDGSNFTLKIRSTKLEDSAMYFCASSDGTRPTFGSGTRLTVV.

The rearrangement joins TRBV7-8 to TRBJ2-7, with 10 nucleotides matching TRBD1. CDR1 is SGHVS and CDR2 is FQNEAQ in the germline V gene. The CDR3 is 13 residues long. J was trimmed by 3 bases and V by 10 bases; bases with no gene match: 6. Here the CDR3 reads CATSRDRGYEQYF. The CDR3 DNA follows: TGTGCCACTTCCCGGGACAGGGGCTACGAGCAGTACTTC.